These 15 T cell receptor beta chains came from one sample sequenced in a study of blood T cell repertoires in COVID-19. Assay used: immunoSEQ multiplex PCR; TCRdb lists only in-frame clones, some missing. The sample shows 500,000 or so clones, about nine tenths of them seen only once. Sequencing was performed on PBMCs or T cells enriched from blood (not recorded which). The receptors come from a woman aged 18-29 years who had recovered from COVID-19.

V gene TRBV19 combines with J gene TRBJ1-6; TRBD1 might be the D (5 bases). The V and J ends lost 4 bases and 0 bases respectively, with 10 bases between them. CDR3 size: 16 residues. Germline assignment: CDR1 LNHDA and CDR2 SQIVND (reference sequence). DNA for the CDR3: TGTGCCAGTAGTAATAGGGGCGACTCCTATAATTCACCCCTCCACTTT. Translation gives CASSNRGDSYNSPLHF.

The V gene is TRBV28, the J gene TRBJ1-1; maybe TRBD1 (6 bases). The CDR3 is 14 amino acids. V was cut by 2 bases and J by 3 bases, with 10 bases left in between. Germline assignment: CDR1 MDHEN and CDR2 SYDVKM. The CDR3 protein is CASSLRQGYTEAFF. CDR3 coding DNA: TGTGCCAGCAGTTTAAGGCAGGGGTACACTGAAGCTTTCTTT.

The V gene is TRBV27, the J gene TRBJ2-1; 13 nucleotides agree with TRBD2. The CDR3 is 16 residues long. J was trimmed by 10 bases and V by 0 bases; bases with no gene match: 6. Germline values: CDR1 MNHEY, CDR2 SMNVEV (reference sequence). CDR3 in amino acids: CASSLSTSGGTWEQFF. The CDR3 DNA reads as TGTGCCAGCAGTTTATCGACTAGCGGGGGGACATGGGAGCAGTTCTTC.

This sequence joins TRBV2 and TRBJ2-7, with no clear D. CDR1 is SNHLY and CDR2 is FYNNEI in the germline V gene. Trimming pared 7 bases from V and 1 base from J, leaving 5 bases between. This CDR3 has 11 residues. CDR3 protein: CASTLSYEQYF. In DNA, the CDR3 is TGTGCCAGCACTCTTTCCTACGAGCAGTACTTC.

The V and J genes are TRBV19 and TRBJ2-3, with 8 bases lining up with TRBD2. V was pared by 1 base and J by 2 bases, with 5 bases of the junction left unmatched. The CDR3 sequence is 16 residues long. CDR1 is LNHDA and CDR2 is SQIVND in the germline V gene (reference sequence). CDR3 DNA: TGTGCCAGTAGTATAGCAGCGGGGGACTCCACAGATACGCAGTATTTT. Translation: CASSIAAGDSTDTQYF.

V usage is TRBV4-2 and J usage is TRBJ2-5; 8 bases fit TRBD1. This CDR3 spans 16 amino acids. Germline loops: CDR1 LGHNA, CDR2 YNFKEQ. V shed 4 bases and J 1 base; nucleotides not matched to a gene: 8. The CDR3 bases are TGTGCCAGCAGCCGCCTGGGACAGGACATCCAAGAGACCCAGTACTTC. Amino acids: CASSRLGQDIQETQYF.

The rearrangement uses TRBV5-4 and TRBJ2-1; no definite D call. Germline assignment: CDR1 SGHNT and CDR2 YYREEE (reference sequence). The CDR3 length is 11 residues. Trimming left V 4 bases short and J 5 bases short, with 4 bases between. The CDR3 bases are TGTGCCAGCAGCGTAAACAATGAGCAGTTCTTC. Translation: CASSVNNEQFF.

The rearrangement links TRBV29-1 to TRBJ2-7; D gene uncertain. Germline V CDR1 and CDR2: SQVTM, ANQGSEA. V was cut by 5 bases and J by 5 bases, with 10 bases left in between. This CDR3 is built from 11 residues. In nucleotides, the CDR3 is TGCAGCGTTTCTCAATCGGACGAGCAGTACTTC. Amino acids: CSVSQSDEQYF.

V and J are TRBV6-5 and TRBJ1-5; D ambiguous. V was trimmed by 10 bases and J by 4 bases, leaving 20 bases between them. This CDR3 contains 15 residues. Looked up from germline, CDR1 is MNHEY and CDR2 is SVGAGI. The CDR3 DNA reads as TGTGCCACCTTCTTTCAGGTGCCCATTAATCAGCCCCAGCATTTT. The encoded protein is CATFFQVPINQPQHF.

This chain links TRBV5-6 with TRBJ2-5; D is possibly TRBD1 (6 bases). Germline values: CDR1 SGHDT, CDR2 YYEEEE. V lost 7 bases to trimming and J lost 2 bases, with 12 bases between them. The CDR3 runs 13 residues. The CDR3 coding sequence is TGTGCCAGCCACAACAGGGATCAAGAGACCCAGTACTTC. Its protein is CASHNRDQETQYF.

The V gene is TRBV5-1, the J gene TRBJ1-3; 7 nucleotides agree with TRBD1. J lost 8 bases, V lost 4 bases, and 9 bases had no gene match. Germline CDR1 is SGHRS and CDR2 is YFSETQ. The CDR3 spans 14 residues. The CDR3 sequence is CASSVGTAEDTIYF. The CDR3 DNA sequence: TGCGCCAGCAGCGTCGGGACAGCCGAGGACACCATATATTTT.

The gene calls are TRBV28 and TRBJ2-7; 7 positions agree with TRBD1. Germline V lookup: CDR1 MDHEN, CDR2 SYDVKM. J gave up 5 bases and V 5 bases, and 12 bases lay outside the gene matches. This CDR3 is 15 amino acids long. CDR3 protein: CASSTRTGRGDEQYF. The CDR3 bases are TGTGCCAGCAGTACGCGGACAGGTAGAGGTGACGAGCAGTACTTC.

This clone is a singleton in its sample. The chain is built from TRBV10-3 and TRBJ1-2; 9 nucleotides agree with TRBD1. Germline V CDR1 and CDR2: ENHRY, SYGVKD. This CDR3 is 15 amino acids long. The V and J ends lost 3 bases and 6 bases, in that order; junction bases with no gene match: 8. The CDR3 is CAISDTPGTGNGYTF. The CDR3 DNA reads as TGTGCCATCAGTGACACGCCCGGGACAGGGAATGGCTACACCTTC.

The V gene is TRBV3-1 (or the pseudogene TRBV3-2), the J gene TRBJ1-4; 8 nucleotides match TRBD1. The germline V gene has CDR1 LGHDT and CDR2 YNNKEL (reference sequence). V was clipped by 4 bases and J by 3 bases; unmatched bases: 10. CDR3 length equals 17 residues. CDR3 in DNA: TGTGCCAGCAGCCTGTACGGCAGGGGGCTTGCTAATGAAAAACTGTTTTTT. It yields the protein CASSLYGRGLANEKLFF.

The V call is TRBV18, the J call TRBJ1-4; 9 bases map to TRBD1. After removal of 4 bases from V and 6 bases from J, the junction contained 6 bases not matched to a gene. This CDR3 has 15 residues. Germline CDR1 KGHSH, CDR2 LQKENI. The CDR3 is CASSLNRGQDEKLFF. In nucleotides, the CDR3 is TGTGCCAGCTCACTAAACAGGGGGCAGGATGAAAAACTGTTTTTT.